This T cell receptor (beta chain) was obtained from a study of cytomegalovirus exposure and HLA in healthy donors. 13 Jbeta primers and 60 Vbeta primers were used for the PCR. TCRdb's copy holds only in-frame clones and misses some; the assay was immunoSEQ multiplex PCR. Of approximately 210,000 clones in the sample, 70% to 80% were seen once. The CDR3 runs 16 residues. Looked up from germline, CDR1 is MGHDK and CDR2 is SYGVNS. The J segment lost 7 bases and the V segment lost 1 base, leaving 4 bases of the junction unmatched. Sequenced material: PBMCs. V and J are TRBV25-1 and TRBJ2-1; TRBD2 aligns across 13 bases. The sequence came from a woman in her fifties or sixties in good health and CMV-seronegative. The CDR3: CASSELGLAGRNEQFF. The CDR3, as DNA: TGTGCCAGCAGTGAATTGGGACTAGCGGGACGGAATGAGCAGTTCTTC.